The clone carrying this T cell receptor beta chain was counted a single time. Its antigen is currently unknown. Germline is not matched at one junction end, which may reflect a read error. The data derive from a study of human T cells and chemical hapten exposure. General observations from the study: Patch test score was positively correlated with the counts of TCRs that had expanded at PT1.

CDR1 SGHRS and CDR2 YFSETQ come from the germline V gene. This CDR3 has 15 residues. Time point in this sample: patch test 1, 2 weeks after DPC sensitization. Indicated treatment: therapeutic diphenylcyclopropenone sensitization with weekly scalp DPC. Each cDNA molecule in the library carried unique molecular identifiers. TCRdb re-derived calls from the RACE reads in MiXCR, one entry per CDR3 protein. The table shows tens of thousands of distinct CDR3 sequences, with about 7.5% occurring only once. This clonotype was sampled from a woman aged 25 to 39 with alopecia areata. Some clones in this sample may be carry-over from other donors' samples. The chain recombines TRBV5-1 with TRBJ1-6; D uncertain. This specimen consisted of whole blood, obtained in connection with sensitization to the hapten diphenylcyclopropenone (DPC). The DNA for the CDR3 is TGCGCCAGCAGCTTGGGTGAGACGGCCAATTCACCCCTCAACTTT. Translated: CASSLGETANSPLNF. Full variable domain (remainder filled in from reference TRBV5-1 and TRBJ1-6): KAGVTQTPRYLIKTRGQQVTLSCSPISGHRSVSWYQQTPGQGLQFLFEYFSETQRNKGNFPGRFSGRQFSNSRSEMNVSTLELGDSALYLCASSLGETANSPLNFGNGTRLTVT.